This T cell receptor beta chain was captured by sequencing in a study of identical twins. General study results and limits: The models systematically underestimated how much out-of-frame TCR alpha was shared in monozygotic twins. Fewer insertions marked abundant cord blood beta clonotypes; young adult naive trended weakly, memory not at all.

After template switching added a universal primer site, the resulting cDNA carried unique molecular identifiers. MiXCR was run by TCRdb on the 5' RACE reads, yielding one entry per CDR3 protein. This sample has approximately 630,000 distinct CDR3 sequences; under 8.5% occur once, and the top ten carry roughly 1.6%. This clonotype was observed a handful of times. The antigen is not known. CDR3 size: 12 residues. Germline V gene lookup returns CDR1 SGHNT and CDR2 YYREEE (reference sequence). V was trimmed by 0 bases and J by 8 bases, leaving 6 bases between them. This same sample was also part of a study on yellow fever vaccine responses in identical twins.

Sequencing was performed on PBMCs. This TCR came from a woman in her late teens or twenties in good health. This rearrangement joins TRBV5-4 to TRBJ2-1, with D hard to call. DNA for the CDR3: TGTGCCAGCAGCTTGGCCAATCATGAGCAGTTCTTC. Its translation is CASSLANHEQFF.